The rows below give T cell receptor beta chains drawn from one sample of a study of T cell changes during pregnancy in multiple sclerosis. The protocol was immunoSEQ multiplex PCR, while the TCRdb copy is restricted to in-frame clones and leaves out a portion. The repertoire has 55,000 to 65,000 clones, around 89% of them found once; the top ten carry 0.89%. The input for sequencing was peripheral blood, taken in the first trimester of pregnancy. The source of these receptors is a female donor in good health, enrolled as a control in a pregnancy study. Each CDR3 is given with its conserved first and last residue. The D gene is left open where the match is weak. A clone size is listed for some rows: how often the clone was seen (once, few, many), or a class if it is expanded.

v_gene: TRBV7-2
d_gene: -
j_gene: TRBJ1-5
abundance: -
CDR3nt: TGTGCCAGCAGCCGACAAGACGGATTGAATCAGCCCCAGCATTTT
CDR3aa: CASSRQDGLNQPQHF

v_gene: TRBV14
d_gene: -
j_gene: TRBJ1-2
abundance: -
CDR3nt: TGTGCCAGCAGCCACGGAGGGTATGGCTACACCTTC
CDR3aa: CASSHGGYGYTF

v_gene: TRBV4-3
d_gene: TRBD1
j_gene: TRBJ2-7
abundance: once
CDR3nt: TGCGCCAGCAGCGAGGGACAGTCCTCCTACGAGCAGTACTTC
CDR3aa: CASSEGQSSYEQYF

v_gene: TRBV18
d_gene: TRBD1
j_gene: TRBJ1-1
abundance: few
CDR3nt: TGTGCCAGCTCACCAGCAGGGGGCACTGAAGCTTTCTTT
CDR3aa: CASSPAGGTEAFF

v_gene: TRBV9
d_gene: -
j_gene: TRBJ1-6
abundance: -
CDR3nt: TGTGCCAGCAGCGTTGGGGGCACTAATTCACCCCTCTACTTT
CDR3aa: CASSVGGTNSPLYF

v_gene: TRBV30
d_gene: TRBD1
j_gene: TRBJ2-6
abundance: -
CDR3nt: TGTGCCTGGAGTCCAAAGACAGGGTCCGTCTCTGGGGCCAACGTCCTGACTTTC
CDR3aa: CAWSPKTGSVSGANVLTF

v_gene: TRBV15
d_gene: TRBD1
j_gene: TRBJ1-1
abundance: -
CDR3nt: TGTGCCACCAGCAGAGATTCAGGGGGCGGGCGGGGAAACACTGAAGCTTTCTTT
CDR3aa: CATSRDSGGGRGNTEAFF

v_gene: TRBV11-2
d_gene: TRBD1
j_gene: TRBJ2-7
abundance: -
CDR3nt: TGTGCCAGCAGCTCAATTCTCCGAACAGGGGATCGGCCCTACGAGCAGTACTTC
CDR3aa: CASSSILRTGDRPYEQYF

v_gene: TRBV5-4
d_gene: -
j_gene: TRBJ1-2
abundance: -
CDR3nt: TGTGCCAGCAGCTTGGTGGGGGGGGCGGGTTACACCTTC
CDR3aa: CASSLVGGAGYTF

v_gene: TRBV7-2
d_gene: TRBD1
j_gene: TRBJ1-2
abundance: -
CDR3nt: TGTGCCAGCAGCCTTCAGGGACAGGGGGCGATTGGCCATGGCTACACCTTC
CDR3aa: CASSLQGQGAIGHGYTF

v_gene: TRBV30
d_gene: -
j_gene: TRBJ2-5
abundance: -
CDR3nt: TGTGCCTGGAGTGTCGCACAGAGGGTTCGTTCGCAGGAGACCCAGTACTTC
CDR3aa: CAWSVAQRVRSQETQYF

v_gene: TRBV11-3
d_gene: -
j_gene: TRBJ2-7
abundance: -
CDR3nt: TGTGCCAGCAGCTTTGGGTCAGGGGTTTACGAGCAGTACTTC
CDR3aa: CASSFGSGVYEQYF

v_gene: TRBV29-1
d_gene: -
j_gene: TRBJ1-1
abundance: -
CDR3nt: TGCAGCGTAAGGACAGACAAAAAAATGAACACTGAAGCTTTCTTT
CDR3aa: CSVRTDKKMNTEAFF

v_gene: TRBV25-1
d_gene: TRBD2
j_gene: TRBJ2-1
abundance: -
CDR3nt: TGTGCCAGCAGGCCGACTAGCGGGGGAAACAATGAGCAGTTCTTC
CDR3aa: CASRPTSGGNNEQFF

v_gene: TRBV7-9
d_gene: -
j_gene: TRBJ1-1
abundance: -
CDR3nt: TGTGCCAGCAGCTCCGATGGGGGCATGAACACTGAAGCTTTCTTT
CDR3aa: CASSSDGGMNTEAFF

v_gene: TRBV30
d_gene: -
j_gene: TRBJ1-5
abundance: -
CDR3nt: TGTGCCTGGAGCGGAACAGGGACCCACAATCAGCCCCAGCATTTT
CDR3aa: CAWSGTGTHNQPQHF

v_gene: TRBV4-3
d_gene: TRBD2
j_gene: TRBJ2-3
abundance: -
CDR3nt: TGCGCCAGCAGCCAAGGGCAGCTAGCGGGGGGTGGGGCAGATACGCAGTATTTT
CDR3aa: CASSQGQLAGGGADTQYF

v_gene: TRBV5-1
d_gene: TRBD1
j_gene: TRBJ1-1
abundance: -
CDR3nt: TGCGCCAGCAGCCCGGACAGGGTGGCTGAAGCTTTCTTT
CDR3aa: CASSPDRVAEAFF

v_gene: TRBV25-1
d_gene: TRBD1
j_gene: TRBJ2-3
abundance: -
CDR3nt: TGTGCCAGCAGTGAATCCCGGACAGGGGGGGGCACAGATACGCAGTATTTT
CDR3aa: CASSESRTGGGTDTQYF

v_gene: TRBV7-2
d_gene: -
j_gene: TRBJ2-3
abundance: -
CDR3nt: TGTGCCAGCAGCCCCCGCGGCCCTACAGATACGCAGTATTTT
CDR3aa: CASSPRGPTDTQYF

v_gene: TRBV6-6
d_gene: -
j_gene: TRBJ2-7
abundance: -
CDR3nt: TGTGCCAGCAGTTACTCTGGCGGGTTGGACGAGCAGTACTTC
CDR3aa: CASSYSGGLDEQYF

v_gene: TRBV6-5
d_gene: -
j_gene: TRBJ1-4
abundance: -
CDR3nt: TGTGCCAGCAGTTACGGGGGGTACGGTGAAAAACTGTTTTTT
CDR3aa: CASSYGGYGEKLFF

v_gene: TRBV5-1
d_gene: TRBD2
j_gene: TRBJ2-5
abundance: -
CDR3nt: TGCGCCAGCAGCTTGGGGGCTAGCGGGGCCGAGACCCAGTACTTC
CDR3aa: CASSLGASGAETQYF

v_gene: TRBV6-6
d_gene: -
j_gene: TRBJ1-2
abundance: -
CDR3nt: TGTGCCAGCAGCCTCCGGCAGGGTCTGAGCGGCTACACCTTC
CDR3aa: CASSLRQGLSGYTF

v_gene: TRBV27
d_gene: -
j_gene: TRBJ1-5
abundance: -
CDR3nt: TGTGCCAGCAGTTTAACAAATCAGCCCCAGCATTTT
CDR3aa: CASSLTNQPQHF

v_gene: TRBV2
d_gene: -
j_gene: TRBJ1-5
abundance: -
CDR3nt: TGTGCCAGCAGTGAAGCTATGTTGACGGGGCAGCCCCAGCATTTT
CDR3aa: CASSEAMLTGQPQHF

v_gene: TRBV4-1
d_gene: -
j_gene: TRBJ1-1
abundance: -
CDR3nt: TGCGCCAGCAGCCAAGAGGGCGGGGGTAAGCCTGAAGCTTTCTTT
CDR3aa: CASSQEGGGKPEAFF

v_gene: TRBV4-2
d_gene: TRBD2
j_gene: TRBJ2-3
abundance: many
CDR3nt: TGTGCCAGCAGCCCCGGGCGGGACTACACAGATACGCAGTATTTT
CDR3aa: CASSPGRDYTDTQYF

v_gene: TRBV11-2
d_gene: TRBD1
j_gene: TRBJ2-7
abundance: -
CDR3nt: TGTGCCAGCAGCTTAGTTTTCACCGGGACAGGGACCTACGAGCAGTACTTC
CDR3aa: CASSLVFTGTGTYEQYF

v_gene: TRBV7-2
d_gene: TRBD1
j_gene: TRBJ2-6
abundance: -
CDR3nt: TGTGCCAGCAGCAAAGGACAGGGGTCCCTTTCTGGGGCCAACGTCCTGACTTTC
CDR3aa: CASSKGQGSLSGANVLTF

v_gene: TRBV7-3
d_gene: TRBD1
j_gene: TRBJ2-5
abundance: -
CDR3nt: TGTGCCAGCAGCCTGGGACAGCAAGAGACCCAGTACTTC
CDR3aa: CASSLGQQETQYF

v_gene: TRBV7-9
d_gene: -
j_gene: TRBJ2-7
abundance: once
CDR3nt: TGTGCCAGCAGCTTAGATGTCGACGAGCAGTACTTC
CDR3aa: CASSLDVDEQYF

v_gene: TRBV19
d_gene: -
j_gene: TRBJ1-1
abundance: -
CDR3nt: TGTGCCAGTAGGCAAGCTTTTTCTGAAGCTTTCTTT
CDR3aa: CASRQAFSEAFF

v_gene: TRBV9
d_gene: -
j_gene: TRBJ2-3
abundance: -
CDR3nt: TGTGCCAGCAGCGTAGGGTGGGGCGGCACAGATACGCAGTATTTT
CDR3aa: CASSVGWGGTDTQYF

v_gene: TRBV6-1
d_gene: -
j_gene: TRBJ2-1
abundance: -
CDR3nt: TGTGCCAGCAGTGAAGGAGGCGGGGTGAAGTTCTTC
CDR3aa: CASSEGGGVKFF

v_gene: TRBV11-2
d_gene: -
j_gene: TRBJ2-7
abundance: -
CDR3nt: TGTGCCAGCAGTCTCAACTTTCATGGAGCGTTGTACTACGAGCAGTACTTC
CDR3aa: CASSLNFHGALYYEQYF

v_gene: TRBV5-6
d_gene: -
j_gene: TRBJ2-5
abundance: -
CDR3nt: TGTGCCAGCAGCTTGGGGCTAGATGAGACCCAGTACTTC
CDR3aa: CASSLGLDETQYF

v_gene: TRBV27
d_gene: -
j_gene: TRBJ2-1
abundance: -
CDR3nt: TGTGCCAGCAGTTTATCCCGGACAATAACCTTAAATGAGCAGTTCTTC
CDR3aa: CASSLSRTITLNEQFF

v_gene: TRBV27
d_gene: TRBD1
j_gene: TRBJ1-2
abundance: -
CDR3nt: TGTGCCAGCAGTTTAATAGGGGGCGGCGGCTACACCTTC
CDR3aa: CASSLIGGGGYTF

v_gene: TRBV6-5
d_gene: TRBD1
j_gene: TRBJ1-1
abundance: -
CDR3nt: TGTGCCAGCAGTTACTCAGGGGGCAACACTGAAGCTTTCTTT
CDR3aa: CASSYSGGNTEAFF

v_gene: TRBV2
d_gene: TRBD1
j_gene: TRBJ2-5
abundance: -
CDR3nt: TGTGCCAGCAGAGTCGGGACAGGGGTAGAGACCCAGTACTTC
CDR3aa: CASRVGTGVETQYF

v_gene: TRBV30
d_gene: -
j_gene: TRBJ2-3
abundance: -
CDR3nt: TGTGCCTGGACTAACGAGCTTACGCAGTATTTT
CDR3aa: CAWTNELTQYF